The rows below give T cell receptor beta chains drawn from one sample of a study of graft-versus-host responses after intestinal transplantation. Their recognized antigens are unknown. Profiled with immunoSEQ multiplex PCR; TCRdb holds only in-frame clones, not every one. The sample lists about 110,000 clones, approximately 94% occurring once. Specimen: unstimulated CD4+ T cells sorted from spleen or lymph node cells, collected before transplant. Every receptor here comes from a human donor who was the organ donor for an intestinal transplant. Each CDR3 is given with its conserved first and last residue. Fields, in order: CDR3 protein, CDR3 DNA, V gene, J gene, clone size, D gene. A D gene is named only where the DNA matches it firmly. Size tells how often a clone was seen (once, few, many) or the class of an expanded clone, and some rows leave it out.

CAWSVRVVGETQYF	TGTGCCTGGAGTGTACGGGTGGTAGGAGAGACCCAGTACTTC	TRBV30	TRBJ2-5	NA	NA
CASSPDREETQYF	TGTGCCAGCTCACCAGACAGGGAAGAGACCCAGTACTTC	TRBV18	TRBJ2-5	NA	TRBD1
CASSLDLNTGELFF	TGTGCCAGCAGCCTGGACTTAAACACCGGGGAGCTGTTTTTT	TRBV6-5	TRBJ2-2	few	NA
CASRGSGSLNEQFF	TGTGCCAGTAGAGGAAGCGGGAGTCTAAATGAGCAGTTCTTC	TRBV19	TRBJ2-1	NA	TRBD2
CASSTRDGAYEQYF	TGTGCCAGCAGCACCCGGGACGGAGCCTACGAGCAGTACTTC	TRBV5-4	TRBJ2-7	NA	NA
CSVLSWAPLAGRAYEQYF	TGCAGCGTTCTTTCTTGGGCCCCTCTAGCGGGACGAGCCTACGAGCAGTACTTC	TRBV29-1	TRBJ2-7	NA	TRBD2
CASSHRGTDTQYF	TGTGCCAGCAGTCACAGGGGTACAGATACGCAGTATTTT	TRBV25-1	TRBJ2-3	NA	TRBD1
CASSQGGNTGELFF	TGTGCCAGCAGCCAAGGGGGTAACACCGGGGAGCTGTTTTTT	TRBV5-4	TRBJ2-2	NA	NA
CASSYSGVGTDTQYF	TGTGCCAGCAGTTACTCTGGGGTGGGCACAGATACGCAGTATTTT	TRBV6-5	TRBJ2-3	NA	NA
CASSESLTSGSSNEQFF	TGCGCCAGCAGCGAAAGCCTGACTAGCGGGTCCAGCAATGAGCAGTTCTTC	TRBV10-1	TRBJ2-1	once	TRBD2
CASSLGTRLYNEQFF	TGTGCCAGCAGCTTAGGGACTAGACTCTACAATGAGCAGTTCTTC	TRBV7-9	TRBJ2-1	NA	TRBD2
CASSESVPFLGTEAFF	TGTGCCAGCAGTGAATCCGTCCCCTTCCTTGGTACTGAAGCTTTCTTT	TRBV6-1	TRBJ1-1	few	NA
CASSDSSGGNEQFF	TGTGCCAGCAGTGACTCGTCGGGGGGCAATGAGCAGTTCTTC	TRBV6-4	TRBJ2-1	NA	TRBD2
CASSVGLAGDNEQFF	TGTGCCAGCAGCGTCGGGTTAGCGGGAGACAATGAGCAGTTCTTC	TRBV6-5	TRBJ2-1	once	TRBD2
CASSPGQGAGETQYF	TGTGCCAGCAGTCCGGGACAGGGGGCTGGGGAGACCCAGTACTTC	TRBV9	TRBJ2-5	NA	TRBD1
CAAGRGSSYNEQFF	TGTGCCGCCGGGAGAGGGAGCTCCTACAATGAGCAGTTCTTC	TRBV6-6	TRBJ2-1	NA	NA
CASSPYSRTYEQYF	TGTGCCAGCTCACCTTATAGCCGAACCTACGAGCAGTACTTC	TRBV18	TRBJ2-7	NA	NA
CASNEGRSLSTDTQYF	TGTGCCAGCAACGAAGGACGGAGTTTGAGCACAGATACGCAGTATTTT	TRBV11-2	TRBJ2-3	few	NA
CASSYYREAFF	TGTGCCAGCAGTTATTACAGGGAGGCTTTCTTT	TRBV6-6	TRBJ1-1	NA	NA
CASTETAGQPQHF	TGTGCCAGCACCGAGACAGCTGGGCAGCCCCAGCATTTT	TRBV6-1	TRBJ1-5	NA	NA
CASSFTGNTEAFF	TGTGCCAGCAGTTTTACGGGGAACACTGAAGCTTTCTTT	TRBV28	TRBJ1-1	once	NA
CASSAFRDIGKETQYF	TGTGCCAGCAGTGCCTTCCGGGACATCGGGAAAGAGACCCAGTACTTC	TRBV25-1	TRBJ2-5	NA	NA
CASSIAGRGITYNEQFF	TGTGCCAGTAGTATAGCGGGCAGGGGGATAACCTACAATGAGCAGTTCTTC	TRBV19	TRBJ2-1	NA	TRBD1
CASSLVGPDYGYTF	TGCGCCAGCAGCTTGGTAGGGCCGGACTATGGCTACACCTTC	TRBV5-1	TRBJ1-2	once	NA
CASSYSAGTPGNTIYF	TGTGCCAGCAGTTACTCAGCGGGGACACCTGGAAACACCATATATTTT	TRBV6-5	TRBJ1-3	few	NA
CATVPDLRRKLNYGYTF	TGTGCCACCGTCCCGGACCTTCGACGCAAATTAAACTATGGCTACACCTTC	TRBV5-4	TRBJ1-2	few	NA
CASSTNRKTYGYTF	TGCGCCAGCAGCACGAACCGAAAGACCTATGGCTACACCTTC	TRBV4-1	TRBJ1-2	NA	NA
CASSLEGDYEQYF	TGTGCCAGCAGCTTAGAAGGGGACTACGAGCAGTACTTC	TRBV7-2	TRBJ2-7	NA	NA
CASSSTDLAKNIQYF	TGTGCCAGCAGTTCCACGGACCTAGCCAAAAACATTCAGTACTTC	TRBV13	TRBJ2-4	NA	NA
CSARASGEQYF	TGCAGTGCTAGAGCTAGCGGCGAGCAGTACTTC	TRBV20-1	TRBJ2-7	once	TRBD2
CASSLGVEGTQYF	TGTGCCAGCAGCCTAGGGGTTGAGGGGACCCAGTACTTC	TRBV11-2	TRBJ2-5	NA	NA
CASRPRGQAYEQYF	TGTGCCAGCAGACCCCGAGGACAGGCCTACGAGCAGTACTTC	TRBV6-6	TRBJ2-7	NA	TRBD1
CASSRKQPGPLLNGYTF	TGTGCCAGTAGTAGAAAACAGCCGGGACCCTTACTTAATGGCTACACCTTC	TRBV19	TRBJ1-2	NA	NA
CASSLQDHTDTQYF	TGCGCCAGCAGCTTGCAGGACCACACAGATACGCAGTATTTT	TRBV5-1	TRBJ2-3	NA	NA
CASTRGGGTSYEQYF	TGTGCCAGCACCCGAGGGGGGGGTACCTCCTACGAGCAGTACTTC	TRBV6-6	TRBJ2-7	NA	NA
CSAPNYNEQFF	TGCAGTGCTCCTAACTACAATGAGCAGTTCTTC	TRBV20-1	TRBJ2-1	NA	NA
CASSIALAGGPKETQYF	TGTGCCAGTAGTATAGCTCTGGCGGGAGGGCCCAAAGAGACCCAGTACTTC	TRBV19	TRBJ2-5	NA	TRBD2
CSVEVPGRISYEQYF	TGCAGCGTTGAAGTCCCGGGACGGATCTCCTACGAGCAGTACTTC	TRBV29-1	TRBJ2-7	NA	NA
CASSLEGGSSSYEQYF	TGTGCCAGCAGCTTAGAGGGGGGGTCGAGCTCCTACGAGCAGTACTTC	TRBV11-2	TRBJ2-7	NA	TRBD2
CASRQGGGETQYF	TGTGCCAGCAGACAGGGTGGCGGGGAGACCCAGTACTTC	TRBV6-5	TRBJ2-5	NA	NA
CASSLGATGELFF	TGTGCCAGCAGTTTAGGGGCCACCGGGGAGCTGTTTTTT	TRBV28	TRBJ2-2	NA	NA
CSATRNEQFF	TGCAGTGCTACTAGGAATGAGCAGTTCTTC	TRBV20-1	TRBJ2-1	NA	NA
CASSATDTQYF	TGTGCCAGCAGCGCCACAGATACGCAGTATTTT	TRBV5-4	TRBJ2-3	NA	NA